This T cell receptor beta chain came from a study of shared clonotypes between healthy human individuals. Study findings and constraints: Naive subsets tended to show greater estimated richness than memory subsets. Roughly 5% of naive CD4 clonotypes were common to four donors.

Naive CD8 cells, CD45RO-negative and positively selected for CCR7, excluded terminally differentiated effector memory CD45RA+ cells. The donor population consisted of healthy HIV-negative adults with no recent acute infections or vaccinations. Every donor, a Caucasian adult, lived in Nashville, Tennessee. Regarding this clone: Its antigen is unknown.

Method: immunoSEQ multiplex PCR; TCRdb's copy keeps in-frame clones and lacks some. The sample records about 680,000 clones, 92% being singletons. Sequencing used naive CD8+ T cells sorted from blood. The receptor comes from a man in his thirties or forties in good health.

CDR3 loop: CASSSDSISSYNEQFF. CDR3 sequence (DNA): TGTGCCAGCAGCTCGGACAGTATAAGCTCCTACAATGAGCAGTTCTTC. The rearrangement joins TRBV7-9 to TRBJ2-1; D may be TRBD1 (6 bases). Germline CDR1 is SEHNR and CDR2 is FQNEAQ (reference sequence). The V end lost 4 bases, the J end lost 0 bases, and 13 bases lay between the germline ends. CDR3 size: 16 residues.